This T cell receptor beta chain was sequenced during a study of metastatic and nonmetastatic thyroid tumors. Study details: Repertoires were compared across blood and tumor or nodule tissue from malignant and benign thyroid patients.

Patients underwent thyroid surgery, and none had received any treatment before it. Authors' data handling: To classify distant metastasis in papillary thyroid cancer, a model was built from CDR3 differences across clinicopathological groups. TCRdb re-analyzed the PCR reads through MiXCR. The V and J calls were determined by TCRdb, not by the authors. Here the sample spans about 30,000 clones, roughly 20% being singletons. Notes on this clone: What it binds is not known.

Notes on the study in general: TCR beta diversity was reportedly significantly higher in malignant thyroid tumors than benign nodules, in blood and tumor.

Trimming removed 3 bases at V and 4 bases at J, with 19 bases between. Germline V gives CDR1 DFQATT, CDR2 SNEGSKA (reference sequence). The CDR3 totals 15 residues. The TCR was taken from a female donor with papillary thyroid cancer or a benign thyroid nodule (not recorded which). Some clones in this sample may be carry-over from other donors' samples. The rearrangement links TRBV20-1 to TRBJ2-7, with a tentative D call TRBD2 (6 bases). The sample taken for sequencing was blood. DNA for the CDR3: TGCAGTGCTAGCTCCCCCCTACCGGGAGCTTACGAGCAGTACTTC. Translating it yields CSASSPLPGAYEQYF.